The 4 T cell receptor beta chains given below trace back to one sample, sequenced in a study of cytomegalovirus exposure and HLA in healthy donors. This PCR relied on a set of 60 Vbeta primers and 13 Jbeta primers. Produced via immunoSEQ multiplex PCR; TCRdb's table is partial and in-frame only. The sample has 130,000 or so clones; more than 75% are singletons. Sequencing used PBMCs. Receptors originate from a woman between 50 and 59 years old in good health and CMV-seropositive.

The chain links TRBV5-1 to TRBJ1-5; perhaps TRBD1 as D (6 bases). CDR1 and CDR2 from the germline V gene are SGHRS and YFSETQ. V lost 4 bases, J lost 6 bases, and 17 bases lay in between. CDR3 length equals 15 residues. CDR3 amino acids: CASSPNGGGTQPQHF. CDR3 nucleotides: TGCGCCAGCAGCCCAAATGGGGGGGGCACTCAGCCCCAGCATTTT.

The chain joins TRBV7-2 to TRBJ1-1, with 7 bases that match TRBD1. Trimming removed 3 bases from V and 2 bases from J; junction bases left unmatched: 3. This CDR3 comprises 14 residues. CDR1 is SGHTA and CDR2 is FQGNSA in the germline V gene. As DNA, the CDR3 is TGTGCCAGCAGCTTCGGGACAGCTAACACTGAAGCTTTCTTT. It codes for CASSFGTANTEAFF.

The V call is TRBV9, the J call TRBJ1-3; D is uncertain. The germline gives CDR1 SGDLS, CDR2 YYNGEE. The CDR3 has 15 residues. The V gene lost 4 bases and the J gene lost 4 bases, with 15 bases spanning the gap. This chain's CDR3 is CASSLRGHDGNTIYF. The CDR3, as DNA: TGTGCCAGCAGCCTCAGAGGGCACGACGGAAACACCATATATTTT.

This chain uses TRBV19 with TRBJ2-7, with TRBD1 as a possible D gene (6 bases). Trimming shortened V by 8 bases and J by 2 bases, and 7 bases separated the two germline ends. Germline V gives CDR1 LNHDA, CDR2 SQIVND (reference sequence). CDR3 length: 11 residues. Here the CDR3 reads CASRQAYEQYF. The CDR3 bases are TGTGCCAGTCGACAGGCCTACGAGCAGTACTTC.